The 9 T cell receptor beta chains reported below all come from one sample, sequenced in a study of cytomegalovirus exposure and HLA in healthy donors. PCR employed 60 Vbeta and 13 Jbeta primers. Data came from immunoSEQ multiplex PCR; TCRdb stores just in-frame clones and leaves some out. The sample lists 150,000 to 200,000 clones; around 86% were seen once. Sequencing was done on a sample of PBMCs. These receptors originate from a middle-aged man in good health and CMV-seropositive.

This chain uses TRBV7-9 with TRBJ2-7; D is unclear. The CDR3 sequence is 14 residues long. Germline V gives CDR1 SEHNR, CDR2 FQNEAQ (reference sequence). V gave up 2 bases and J gave up 3 bases, with 11 bases separating them. CDR3 residues: CASSLQQTSYEQYF. CDR3 bases: TGTGCCAGCAGCTTACAACAGACAAGCTACGAGCAGTACTTC.

The rearrangement uses TRBV5-4 and TRBJ1-2; D not resolved. Deletions cut 3 bases from V and 7 bases from J, with 10 bases between. The germline gives CDR1 SGHNT, CDR2 YYREEE (reference sequence). This CDR3 has 12 amino acids. CDR3 region: CASSSTGFGYTF. CDR3 nucleotides: TGTGCCAGCAGCTCGACGGGATTTGGCTACACCTTC.

The rearrangement uses TRBV11-2 and TRBJ2-2; 9 bases match TRBD2. There are 15 residues in the CDR3. CDR1 is SGHAT, CDR2 FQNNGV, per germline. The J segment lost 6 bases and the V segment lost 1 base, leaving 3 bases of the junction unmatched. In DNA, the CDR3 is TGTGCCAGCAGCTTAGTAGCGGGAGCCCCCGGGGAGCTGTTTTTT. Protein sequence: CASSLVAGAPGELFF.

The chain combines TRBV6-5 with TRBJ2-3, with D uncertain. Between the trimmed V and J ends, which lost 2 bases and 4 bases, there was a span of 13 bases. CDR3 length: 15 amino acids. Germline V gene data show CDR1 as MNHEY and CDR2 as SVGAGI. DNA for the CDR3: TGTGCCAGCAGTTACCAATCCTCGAGCGCAGATACGCAGTATTTT. Amino acids: CASSYQSSSADTQYF.

This clone was observed a single time. This rearrangement joins TRBV28 to TRBJ2-3; TRBD1 aligns across 11 bases. V gave up 9 bases and J gave up 3 bases; unmatched junction bases: 2. The germline V gene has CDR1 MDHEN and CDR2 SYDVKM. CDR3 length equals 13 residues. The chain's CDR3 is CASGTGGTDTQYF. DNA of the CDR3: TGTGCCAGTGGGACAGGGGGTACAGATACGCAGTATTTT. Supplemented by reference TRBV28 and TRBJ2-3, the full variable domain reads DVKVTQSSRYLVKRTGEKVFLECVQDMDHENMFWYRQDPGLGLRLIYFSYDVKMKEKGDIPEGYSVSREKKERFSLILESASTNQTSMYLCASGTGGTDTQYFGPGTRLTVL.

The J gene is TRBJ2-2, the V gene TRBV7-9; D uncertain. Trimming pared 1 base from V and 4 bases from J, leaving 10 bases between. Germline loops: CDR1 SEHNR, CDR2 FQNEAQ (reference sequence). This CDR3 contains 15 residues. As DNA, the CDR3 is TGTGCCAGCAGCTTAGAATCAGCGCTCACCGGGGAGCTGTTTTTT. It specifies CASSLESALTGELFF.

The V and J genes are TRBV7-3 and TRBJ2-3; 10 bases fit TRBD2. V lost 8 bases to trimming and J lost 3 bases; unmatched junction nucleotides: 8. The germline V gene has CDR1 SGHTA and CDR2 FQGTGA. The CDR3 sequence is 15 residues long. This chain's CDR3 is CASGRAGGRTDTQYF. Here the CDR3 DNA reads TGTGCCAGCGGCAGAGCGGGAGGGAGGACAGATACGCAGTATTTT.

The chain has TRBV28 and TRBJ1-5; D might be TRBD1 (5 bases). Trimming left V 10 bases short and J 2 bases short, with 15 bases between. CDR1 is MDHEN, CDR2 SYDVKM, per germline. This CDR3 comprises 14 residues. The CDR3 DNA sequence: TGTGCCACGAATGGGGCGGTGGGCAATCAGCCCCAGCATTTT. It specifies CATNGAVGNQPQHF.

V and J are TRBV2 and TRBJ2-7, with D perhaps matching TRBD1 (5 bases). Germline-derived CDR1 and CDR2 are SNHLY and FYNNEI. V lost 3 bases to trimming and J lost 0 bases, with 9 bases between them. CDR3 length equals 14 residues. The DNA of the CDR3 is TGTGCCAGCAGTGACCCCAGGGCCTCCTACGAGCAGTACTTC. This translates into CASSDPRASYEQYF.